This passage covers 25 T cell receptor beta chains from one sample sequenced in a study of blood T cell repertoires in COVID-19. Libraries were prepared by immunoSEQ multiplex PCR; TCRdb keeps only in-frame clonotypes and omits some of them. The profile covers tens of thousands of clones, with around 82% appearing a single time and approximately 1.2% taken by the ten largest. The sequenced material came from peripheral blood. The source is a woman older than 75 with acute or convalescent COVID-19.

The V gene is TRBV3-1 (or the pseudogene TRBV3-2), the J gene TRBJ2-5, with TRBD2 identical over 7 bases. The V and J ends lost 4 bases and 2 bases, in that order; junction bases with no gene match: 1. Germline V gives CDR1 LGHDT, CDR2 YNNKEL (reference sequence). This CDR3 is 13 amino acids long. DNA for the CDR3: TGTGCCAGCAGCCGGGGGGGACAAGAGACCCAGTACTTC. It codes for CASSRGGQETQYF.

This clone was picked up one time. The chain is built from TRBV19 and TRBJ1-5; D uncertain. Trimming shortened V by 7 bases and J by 1 base, and 11 bases separated the two germline ends. Germline V lookup: CDR1 LNHDA, CDR2 SQIVND (reference sequence). This CDR3 is 14 amino acids long. The CDR3 sequence: CASTGLGSNQPQHF. The CDR3, as DNA: TGTGCCAGTACGGGGTTAGGGAGCAATCAGCCCCAGCATTTT.

The CDR3 DNA is TGTGCCAGCAGCCCTACCGAATATGGCTACACCTTC. Protein: CASSPTEYGYTF. This chain joins TRBV7-9 and TRBJ1-2; no reliable D call. V was cut by 5 bases and J by 5 bases, with 9 bases left in between. The CDR3 is 12 residues long. Germline CDR1 SEHNR, CDR2 FQNEAQ (reference sequence).

The genes are TRBV5-4 and TRBJ2-5, with a weak D call TRBD1 (5 bases). Germline V gives CDR1 SGHNT, CDR2 YYREEE (reference sequence). V dropped 4 bases and J dropped 4 bases, with 14 bases sitting between them. The CDR3 has 14 residues. CDR3 nucleotide sequence: TGTGCCAGCAGCCGAAGACAGATAGGAGAGACCCAGTACTTC. Its translation: CASSRRQIGETQYF.

The J gene is TRBJ2-3, the V gene TRBV12-1; no check of the table's D call, TRBD1, against the DNA was made. TRBV12-1 is marked as a pseudogene. The CDR3 totals 15 residues. The CDR3 DNA is TGTGCCAGCAGCCCGACGAGGGGGAGCACAGATACGCAGTATTTT. Residues: CASSPTRGSTDTQYF.

This clone appeared once. The chain carries TRBV5-1 and TRBJ2-1; TRBD1 might be the D (5 bases). The CDR3 runs to 13 residues. V dropped 3 bases and J dropped 9 bases, with 13 bases sitting between them. CDR1 is SGHRS and CDR2 is YFSETQ in the germline V gene. CDR3 coding DNA: TGCGCCAGCAGCTCTGGACATTCCGGTGAGCAGTTCTTC. Translation gives CASSSGHSGEQFF.

The V call is TRBV28, the J call TRBJ1-2, with no clear D. CDR1 is MDHEN, CDR2 SYDVKM, per germline. V lost 6 bases and J lost 2, with 13 bases in between. The CDR3 runs 14 residues. The CDR3: CASSSGSLNYGYTF. CDR3 bases: TGTGCCAGCAGCTCCGGGTCTCTAAACTATGGCTACACCTTC.

The V and J genes are TRBV24-1 and TRBJ1-1, with 9 positions matching TRBD1. J was trimmed by 2 bases and V by 4 bases; bases with no gene match: 4. There are 15 residues in the CDR3. Germline lookup yields CDR1 KGHDR and CDR2 SFDVKD. The CDR3 reads CATSEGTGLNTEAFF. CDR3 coding DNA: TGTGCCACCAGTGAGGGGACAGGGCTCAACACTGAAGCTTTCTTT.

The V and J genes are TRBV12-3 or TRBV12-4 and TRBJ2-1; D gene unclear. This CDR3 has 12 amino acids. V was shortened by 3 bases and J by 13 bases, with 13 bases between the two germline ends. In DNA, the CDR3 is TGTGCCAGCAGTTTGGAGTCCGGCGATCAGTTCTTC. Translated: CASSLESGDQFF.

The chain employs TRBV29-1 and TRBJ1-2, with a weak D call TRBD1 (5 bases). This CDR3 is 14 amino acids long. The germline CDR1 and CDR2 sequences are SQVTM and ANQGSEA. V was shortened by 1 base and J by 4 bases, with 13 bases between the two germline ends. The CDR3 bases are TGCAGCGTTGAAGGCGGGACCAATGGCTATGGCTACACCTTC. It specifies CSVEGGTNGYGYTF.

CDR3 sequence: CASIWWRKSYSNQPQHF. The CDR3 DNA reads as TGTGCCAGCATTTGGTGGAGAAAATCCTATAGCAATCAGCCCCAGCATTTT. The J gene is TRBJ1-5, the V gene TRBV25-1; D unresolved. CDR1 is MGHDK, CDR2 SYGVNS, per germline. CDR3 length equals 17 residues. The V and J ends lost 7 bases and 0 bases respectively, with 19 bases between them.

The chain joins TRBV3-1 (or the pseudogene TRBV3-2) to TRBJ2-2, with 7 bases fitting TRBD1. The CDR3 sequence is 15 residues long. Per germline, CDR1 LGHDT and CDR2 YNNKEL (reference sequence). V lost 6 bases, J lost 1 base, and 5 bases stayed unmatched. Here the CDR3 reads CASRLDRLNTGELFF. In nucleotides, the CDR3 is TGTGCCAGCAGATTGGACAGGCTGAACACCGGGGAGCTGTTTTTT.

The DNA for the CDR3 is TGTGCCAGCAGCGCCGGACTCCCGGGGACTGGAAACACCATATATTTT. Protein sequence: CASSAGLPGTGNTIYF. The gene calls are TRBV9 and TRBJ1-3, with D hard to call. The CDR3 totals 16 residues. V dropped 3 bases and J dropped 2 bases, with 15 bases sitting between them. Germline values: CDR1 SGDLS, CDR2 YYNGEE.

The chain recombines TRBV2 with TRBJ2-3, with D maybe TRBD1 (6 bases). V was pared by 9 bases and J by 6 bases, with 10 bases between. The germline CDR1 and CDR2 sequences are SNHLY and FYNNEI. The CDR3 consists of 11 residues. CDR3 protein: CARSQGDTQYF. In DNA, the CDR3 is TGTGCCAGAAGTCAGGGGGATACGCAGTATTTT.

The chain combines TRBV3-1 (or the pseudogene TRBV3-2) with TRBJ1-1; the match to TRBD1 covers 9 bases. CDR1 and CDR2 from the germline V gene are LGHDT and YNNKEL (reference sequence). The CDR3 loop spans 14 amino acids. V shed 4 bases, J shed 5 bases, and the junction held 5 bases outside the gene matches. This chain's CDR3 is CASSLRDRDTEAFF. The CDR3 DNA reads TGTGCCAGCAGCCTCCGGGACAGGGATACTGAAGCTTTCTTT.

The CDR3 loop is CATSPGQGAETQYF. CDR3 in DNA: TGTGCCACCAGTCCGGGACAGGGGGCAGAGACCCAGTACTTC. The chain carries TRBV15 and TRBJ2-5; 12 positions match TRBD1. The CDR3 sequence is 14 residues long. V shed 6 bases and J 4 bases; nucleotides not matched to a gene: 3. The germline V gene encodes CDR1 LNHNV and CDR2 YYDKDF (reference sequence).

CDR3 residues: CASTQDRVAEAFF. In nucleotides, the CDR3 is TGTGCCAGCACACAAGACAGGGTAGCTGAAGCTTTCTTT. The genes are TRBV7-8 and TRBJ1-1, with 7 bases lining up with TRBD1. The ends lost 7 bases at V and 6 bases at J; junction bases unmatched: 8. Germline V gives CDR1 SGHVS, CDR2 FQNEAQ. The CDR3 is 13 amino acids.

The gene calls are TRBV28 and TRBJ2-7, with a possible D match to TRBD2 (5 bases). The CDR3 runs 13 residues. CDR1 is MDHEN, CDR2 SYDVKM, per germline. V gave up 4 bases and J gave up 4 bases, with 11 bases separating them. Written as DNA, the CDR3 is TGTGCCAGCAGTTCCACCGGGGTTTACGAGCAGTACTTC. Translation gives CASSSTGVYEQYF.

This sequence joins TRBV6-5 and TRBJ2-1, with 11 bases aligning to TRBD2. The CDR3 consists of 15 residues. The germline CDR1 and CDR2 sequences are MNHEY and SVGAGI. J was trimmed by 5 bases and V by 7 bases; bases with no gene match: 7. The CDR3 reads CASNPTSGADNEQFF. The CDR3 DNA reads as TGTGCCAGCAACCCGACTAGCGGGGCTGACAATGAGCAGTTCTTC.

The chain carries TRBV19 and TRBJ1-5; maybe TRBD1 (6 bases). The CDR3 is 15 residues long. V was clipped by 7 bases and J by 3 bases, with 16 bases between them. Germline CDR1 reads LNHDA; CDR2 reads SQIVND (reference sequence). The CDR3 region has the DNA TGTGCCAGTAACCCCGGGACACAGGACAATCAGCCCCAGCATTTT. It is translated as CASNPGTQDNQPQHF.

This rearrangement joins TRBV19 to TRBJ1-3, with D uncertain. In germline, CDR1 is LNHDA, CDR2 SQIVND (reference sequence). Trimming stripped 5 bases from V and 0 bases from J, with 17 bases between. The CDR3 runs to 17 residues. CDR3 sequence: CASSFPVGLGSGNTIYF. The CDR3 coding sequence is TGTGCCAGTAGTTTTCCCGTCGGACTGGGCTCTGGAAACACCATATATTTT. Drawing the rest from reference TRBV19 and TRBJ1-3, the complete variable domain is DGGITQSPKYLFRKEGQNVTLSCEQNLNHDAMYWYRQDPGQGLRLIYYSQIVNDFQKGDIAEGYSVSREKKESFPLTVTSAQKNPTAFYLCASSFPVGLGSGNTIYFGEGSWLTVV.

The chain has TRBV24-1 and TRBJ1-2, with D maybe TRBD1 (6 bases). Trimming shortened V by 4 bases and J by 5 bases, and 16 bases separated the two germline ends. CDR1 is KGHDR, CDR2 SFDVKD, per germline. CDR3 length equals 15 residues. For the CDR3, the DNA is TGTGCCACCAGTGAACCTGGGACACCATTTTATGGCTACACCTTC. It is translated as CATSEPGTPFYGYTF.

The chain links TRBV11-2 to TRBJ2-7; TRBD1 matches 10 bases. This CDR3 has 13 amino acids. Unmatched junction bases numbered 2, after V lost 5 bases and J lost 4 bases. Germline CDR1 SGHAT, CDR2 FQNNGV. CDR3 in DNA: TGTGCCAGCAGCCGGGACAGGGGTTACGAGCAGTACTTC. Its protein is CASSRDRGYEQYF.

This clone has a single count. The chain uses TRBV19 and TRBJ1-2; 7 nucleotides align to TRBD1. J was trimmed by 4 bases and V by 2 bases; bases with no gene match: 7. The CDR3 spans 15 residues. From germline, CDR1 is LNHDA and CDR2 SQIVND (reference sequence). In nucleotides, the CDR3 is TGTGCCAGTAGTATAAGAAGGGGGCTGGGCTATGGCTACACCTTC. Its protein product is CASSIRRGLGYGYTF.

This clone occurred a few times. The rearrangement uses TRBV6-5 and TRBJ1-1; D is unclear. The germline gives CDR1 MNHEY, CDR2 SVGAGI. The CDR3 consists of 13 residues. Trimming stripped 2 bases from V and 0 bases from J, with 4 bases between. In DNA form, the CDR3 reads TGTGCCAGCAGTTACCAGGTGAACACTGAAGCTTTCTTT. This encodes CASSYQVNTEAFF.